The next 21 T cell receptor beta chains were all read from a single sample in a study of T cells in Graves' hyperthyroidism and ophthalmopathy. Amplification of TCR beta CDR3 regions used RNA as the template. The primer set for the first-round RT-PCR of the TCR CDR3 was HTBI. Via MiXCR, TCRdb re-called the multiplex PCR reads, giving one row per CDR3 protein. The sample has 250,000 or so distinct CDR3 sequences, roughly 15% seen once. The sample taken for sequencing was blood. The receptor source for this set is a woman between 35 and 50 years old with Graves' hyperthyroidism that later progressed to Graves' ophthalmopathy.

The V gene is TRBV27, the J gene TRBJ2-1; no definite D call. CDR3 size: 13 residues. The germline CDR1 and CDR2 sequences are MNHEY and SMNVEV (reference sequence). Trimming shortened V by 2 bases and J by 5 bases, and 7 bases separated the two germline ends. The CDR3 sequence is CASSLTLHNEQFF. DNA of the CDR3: TGTGCCAGCAGTTTAACTCTCCACAATGAGCAGTTCTTC.

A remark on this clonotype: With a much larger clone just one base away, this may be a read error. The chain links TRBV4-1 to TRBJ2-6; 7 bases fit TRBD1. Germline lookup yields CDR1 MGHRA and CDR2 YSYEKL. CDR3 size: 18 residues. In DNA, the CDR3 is TGCGCCAGCAGCCAAGTTCTTCGTAGGGGGTCAGGGGGCAACGTCCTGACTTTC. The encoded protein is CASSQVLRRGSGGNVLTF.

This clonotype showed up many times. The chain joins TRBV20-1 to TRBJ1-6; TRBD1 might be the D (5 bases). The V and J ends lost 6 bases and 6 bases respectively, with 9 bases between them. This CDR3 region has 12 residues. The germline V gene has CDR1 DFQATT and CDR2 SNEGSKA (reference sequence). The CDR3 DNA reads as TGCAGTGCCCCCGGGACTAATTCACCCCTCCACTTT. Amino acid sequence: CSAPGTNSPLHF.

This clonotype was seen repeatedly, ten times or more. The CDR3 DNA follows: TGTGCCAGCAGTTTGAACCACTACGAGCAGTACTTC. It translates to CASSLNHYEQYF. The chain combines TRBV12-3 or TRBV12-4 with TRBJ2-7, with D unclear. V dropped 3 bases and J dropped 3 bases, with 6 bases sitting between them. The CDR3 spans 12 residues.

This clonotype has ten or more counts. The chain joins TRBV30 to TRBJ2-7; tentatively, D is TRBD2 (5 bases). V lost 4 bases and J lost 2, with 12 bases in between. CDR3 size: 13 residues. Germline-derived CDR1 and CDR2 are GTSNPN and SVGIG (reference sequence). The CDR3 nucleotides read TGTGCCTGGAAACGGGGAAGGGCCTACGAGCAGTACTTC. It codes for CAWKRGRAYEQYF.

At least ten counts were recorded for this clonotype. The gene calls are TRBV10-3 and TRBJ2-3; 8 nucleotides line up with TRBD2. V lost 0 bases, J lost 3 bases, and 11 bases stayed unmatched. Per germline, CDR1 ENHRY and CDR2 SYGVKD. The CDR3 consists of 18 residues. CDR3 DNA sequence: TGTGCCATCAGTGAGTCACTCACCCGGGAGGGCCGAACAGATACGCAGTATTTT. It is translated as CAISESLTREGRTDTQYF.

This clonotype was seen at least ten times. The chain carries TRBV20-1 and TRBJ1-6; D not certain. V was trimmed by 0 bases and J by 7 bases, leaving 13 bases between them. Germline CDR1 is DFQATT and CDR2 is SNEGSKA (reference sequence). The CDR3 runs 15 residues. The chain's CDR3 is CSARDYGWVNSPLHF. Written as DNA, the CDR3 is TGCAGTGCTAGAGATTATGGGTGGGTAAATTCACCCCTCCACTTT.

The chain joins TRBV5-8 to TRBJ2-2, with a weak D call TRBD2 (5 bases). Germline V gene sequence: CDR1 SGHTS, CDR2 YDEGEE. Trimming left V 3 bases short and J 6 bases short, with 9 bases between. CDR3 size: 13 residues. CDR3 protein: CASSSAEAGELFF. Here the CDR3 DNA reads TGTGCCAGCAGCTCCGCGGAGGCCGGGGAGCTGTTTTTT.

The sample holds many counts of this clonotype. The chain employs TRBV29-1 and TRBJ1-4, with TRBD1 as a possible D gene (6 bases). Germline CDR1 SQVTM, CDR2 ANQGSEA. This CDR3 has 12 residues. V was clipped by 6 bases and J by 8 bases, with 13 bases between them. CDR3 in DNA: TGCAGCGTCCGGGACACAAGAGAAAAACTGTTTTTT. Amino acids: CSVRDTREKLFF.

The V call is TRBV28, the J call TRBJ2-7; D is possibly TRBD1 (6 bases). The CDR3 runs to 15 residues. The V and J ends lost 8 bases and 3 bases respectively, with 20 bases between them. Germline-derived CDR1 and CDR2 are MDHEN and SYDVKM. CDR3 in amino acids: CASRSMRGSVYEQYF. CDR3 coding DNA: TGTGCCAGCCGCTCAATGAGGGGGAGTGTCTACGAGCAGTACTTC.

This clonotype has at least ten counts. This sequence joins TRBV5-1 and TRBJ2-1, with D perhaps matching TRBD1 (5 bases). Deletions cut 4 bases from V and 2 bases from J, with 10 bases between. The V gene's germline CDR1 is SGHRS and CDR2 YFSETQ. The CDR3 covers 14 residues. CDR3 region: CASSLETAYNEQFF. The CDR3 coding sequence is TGCGCCAGCAGCCTCGAGACAGCCTACAATGAGCAGTTCTTC.

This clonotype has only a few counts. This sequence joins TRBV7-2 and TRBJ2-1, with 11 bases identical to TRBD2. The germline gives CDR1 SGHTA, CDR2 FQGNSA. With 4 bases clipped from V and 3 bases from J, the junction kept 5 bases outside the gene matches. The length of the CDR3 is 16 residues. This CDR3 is CASSYRTSGLYNEQFF. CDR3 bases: TGTGCCAGCAGCTACCGGACTAGCGGGCTCTACAATGAGCAGTTCTTC.

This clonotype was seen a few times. The CDR3 region has the DNA TGTGCCAGCAGTTACTCGTCCAGGGACTATGGCTACACCTTC. It translates to CASSYSSRDYGYTF. V gene TRBV6-5 combines with J gene TRBJ1-2; D might be TRBD1 (5 bases). V was clipped by 0 bases and J by 3 bases, with 8 bases between them. This CDR3 spans 14 amino acids. Germline CDR1 is MNHEY and CDR2 is SVGAGI.

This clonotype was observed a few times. The CDR3: CATSDLKTTSTDTQYF. DNA for the CDR3: TGTGCCACCAGTGATTTAAAAACTACCAGCACAGATACGCAGTATTTT. This rearrangement joins TRBV24-1 to TRBJ2-3; no clear D. The CDR3 sequence is 16 residues long. Germline V lookup: CDR1 KGHDR, CDR2 SFDVKD. V dropped 1 base and J dropped 0 bases, with 10 bases sitting between them.

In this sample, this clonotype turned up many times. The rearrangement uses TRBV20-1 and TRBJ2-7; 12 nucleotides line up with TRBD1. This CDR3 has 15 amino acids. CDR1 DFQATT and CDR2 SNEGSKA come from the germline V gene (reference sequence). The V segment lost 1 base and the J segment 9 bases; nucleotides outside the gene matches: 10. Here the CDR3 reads CSARAKPGQGARQYF. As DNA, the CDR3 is TGCAGTGCTAGAGCAAAGCCGGGACAGGGGGCGCGGCAGTACTTC.

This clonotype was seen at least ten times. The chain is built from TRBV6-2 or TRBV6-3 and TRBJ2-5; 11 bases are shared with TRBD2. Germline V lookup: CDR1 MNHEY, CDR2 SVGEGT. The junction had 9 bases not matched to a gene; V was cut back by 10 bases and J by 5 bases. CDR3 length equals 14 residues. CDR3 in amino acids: CAIQLAGGPETQYF. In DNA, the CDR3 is TGTGCCATTCAATTAGCGGGAGGGCCTGAGACCCAGTACTTC.

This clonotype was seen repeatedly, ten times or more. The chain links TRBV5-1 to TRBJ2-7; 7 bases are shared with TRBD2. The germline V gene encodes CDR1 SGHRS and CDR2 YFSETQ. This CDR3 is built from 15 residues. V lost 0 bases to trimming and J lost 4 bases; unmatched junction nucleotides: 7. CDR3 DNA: TGCGCCAGCAGCTTGGAGGTGCGGGGGACTTACGAGCAGTACTTC. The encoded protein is CASSLEVRGTYEQYF.

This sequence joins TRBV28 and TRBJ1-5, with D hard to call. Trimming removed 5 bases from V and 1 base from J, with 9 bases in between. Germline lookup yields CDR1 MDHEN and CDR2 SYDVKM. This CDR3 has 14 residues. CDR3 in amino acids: CASSPRLSNQPQHF. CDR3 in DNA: TGTGCCAGCAGTCCACGTTTAAGCAATCAGCCCCAGCATTTT. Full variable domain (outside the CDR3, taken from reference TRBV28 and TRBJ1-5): DVKVTQSSRYLVKRTGEKVFLECVQDMDHENMFWYRQDPGLGLRLIYFSYDVKMKEKGDIPEGYSVSREKKERFSLILESASTNQTSMYLCASSPRLSNQPQHFGDGTRLSIL.

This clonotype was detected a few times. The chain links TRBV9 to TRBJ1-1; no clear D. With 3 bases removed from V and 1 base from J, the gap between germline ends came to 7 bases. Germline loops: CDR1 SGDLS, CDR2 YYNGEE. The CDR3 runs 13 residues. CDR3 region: CASSEGRNTEAFF. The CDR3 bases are TGTGCCAGCAGCGAAGGGAGGAACACTGAAGCTTTCTTT.

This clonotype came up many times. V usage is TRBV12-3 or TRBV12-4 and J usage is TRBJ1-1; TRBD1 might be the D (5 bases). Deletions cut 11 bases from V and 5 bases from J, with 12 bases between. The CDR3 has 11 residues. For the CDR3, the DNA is TGTGCCTCGGGTGGGGGGACTGAAGCTTTCTTT. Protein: CASGGGTEAFF.

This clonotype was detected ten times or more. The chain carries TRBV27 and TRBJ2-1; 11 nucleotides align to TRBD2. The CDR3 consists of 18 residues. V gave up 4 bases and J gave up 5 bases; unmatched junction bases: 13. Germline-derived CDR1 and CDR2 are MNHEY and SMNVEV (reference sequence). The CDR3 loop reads CASSSLFGTSGSHNEQFF. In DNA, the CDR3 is TGTGCCAGCAGTTCCCTCTTCGGCACTAGCGGGAGCCACAATGAGCAGTTCTTC.